The 8 T cell receptor beta chains given below trace back to one sample, sequenced in a study of response to subunit inactivated influenza vaccine. TCRdb re-called the RT-PCR reads with MiXCR, one entry per CDR3 protein. Of a few hundred thousand distinct CDR3 sequences in the sample, 21% were seen once. This specimen was PBMCs from blood, taken less than 22 months after vaccination. The receptor set was obtained from a man between 50 and 70 years old who received an inactivated influenza vaccine.

This clonotype came up many times. The V gene is TRBV27, the J gene TRBJ2-1; 8 bases match TRBD1. CDR3 length equals 13 residues. V shed 6 bases, J shed 5 bases, and the junction held 3 bases outside the gene matches. Germline V gene lookup returns CDR1 MNHEY and CDR2 SMNVEV (reference sequence). CDR3 sequence (DNA): TGTGCCAGCAGCCGGGACAGGAACAATGAGCAGTTCTTC. Its protein product is CASSRDRNNEQFF.

This chain joins TRBV7-2 and TRBJ2-4; 8 nucleotides align to TRBD1. The germline V gene encodes CDR1 SGHTA and CDR2 FQGNSA. This CDR3 region has 14 residues. The V segment lost 5 bases and the J segment 7 bases; nucleotides outside the gene matches: 7. The CDR3 is CASSNGQGTNIQYF. For the CDR3, the DNA is TGTGCCAGCAGCAACGGACAGGGAACTAACATTCAGTACTTC.

This clonotype was picked up a small number of times. The chain is built from TRBV20-1 and TRBJ1-3, with 7 nucleotides matching TRBD1. This CDR3 is 16 amino acids long. Germline-derived CDR1 and CDR2 are DFQATT and SNEGSKA (reference sequence). Trimming cost V 3 bases and J 3 bases; bases outside gene matches: 11. CDR3 nucleotides: TGCAGTGCTAGTGCTAAGGCAGGGGGACTTGGAAACACCATATATTTT. This sequence encodes CSASAKAGGLGNTIYF.

This clonotype showed up just a few times. This may come from a read error, since a much larger clone is one base off. The V gene is TRBV3-1, the J gene TRBJ1-5, with D hard to call. This CDR3 is built from 12 residues. CDR1 and CDR2 (germline): LGHDT, YNNKEL (reference sequence). This chain's CDR3 is CASSFSNQAQHF. As DNA, the CDR3 is TGTGCCAGCAGCTTTAGCAATCAGGCCCAGCATTTT.

V usage is TRBV5-1 and J usage is TRBJ2-2, with D tentatively TRBD1 (5 bases). The CDR3 is made up of 15 amino acids. CDR1 and CDR2 (germline): SGHRS, YFSETQ. Deletions cut 3 bases from V and 6 bases from J, with 15 bases between. CDR3 in amino acids: CASSSRTTRSGELFF. The CDR3 DNA reads TGCGCCAGCAGCTCAAGGACAACCCGGTCCGGGGAGCTGTTTTTT.

This clonotype was detected a few times. The chain recombines TRBV20-1 with TRBJ1-4; 7 nucleotides match TRBD1. CDR1 and CDR2 from the germline V gene are DFQATT and SNEGSKA (reference sequence). CDR3 length: 15 amino acids. The J segment lost 5 bases and the V segment lost 4 bases, leaving 10 bases of the junction unmatched. The CDR3 DNA follows: TGCAGTGCTACCCTGAGACAGGGACTAAATGAAAAACTGTTTTTT. Encoded protein: CSATLRQGLNEKLFF.

This chain uses TRBV4-2 with TRBJ1-2; a possible D gene is TRBD1 (5 bases). Trimming stripped 0 bases from V and 8 bases from J, with 16 bases between. From germline, CDR1 is LGHNA and CDR2 YNFKEQ. This CDR3 is 15 amino acids long. The chain's CDR3 is CASSQEASRAGGYTF. CDR3 nucleotides: TGTGCCAGCAGCCAAGAAGCTAGCAGGGCCGGGGGCTACACCTTC.

V is TRBV20-1 and J is TRBJ2-7, with D uncertain. CDR3 length: 13 residues. Trimming stripped 4 bases from V and 4 bases from J, with 14 bases between. Germline V lookup: CDR1 DFQATT, CDR2 SNEGSKA (reference sequence). The DNA for the CDR3 is TGCAGTGCTAATGACAAAACCGATTACGAGCAGTACTTC. Its protein product is CSANDKTDYEQYF.